This T cell receptor (beta chain) was profiled in a study of T cells expressing NK-cell markers. A word on this clonotype: What it binds is unknown.

Germline CDR1 DFQATT, CDR2 SNEGSKA (reference sequence). The CDR3 is made up of 12 amino acids. Study-wide points: The leading position in the CD3+CD56-NKG2C+ fraction of several donors also went to these clonotypes.

Synthesis of TCR beta cDNA relied on 5'RACE template switching carrying UMIs. Following a re-call of the 5' RACE reads, TCRdb has one entry per CDR3 protein and lacks DNA. In total, the table holds 150,000 to 180,000 distinct CDR3 sequences. The TCR originated in a woman aged 45-65 years in good health. The chain carries TRBV20-1 and TRBJ2-1; the TCRdb D gene call, TRBD1, has no DNA to confirm it. The material sequenced was blood T cells: a sorted CD56 or NKG2C T cell subset, CD4+ or CD8+ T cells, or bulk PBMC T cells (not recorded which). The CDR3 is CSVRGPYNEQFF.